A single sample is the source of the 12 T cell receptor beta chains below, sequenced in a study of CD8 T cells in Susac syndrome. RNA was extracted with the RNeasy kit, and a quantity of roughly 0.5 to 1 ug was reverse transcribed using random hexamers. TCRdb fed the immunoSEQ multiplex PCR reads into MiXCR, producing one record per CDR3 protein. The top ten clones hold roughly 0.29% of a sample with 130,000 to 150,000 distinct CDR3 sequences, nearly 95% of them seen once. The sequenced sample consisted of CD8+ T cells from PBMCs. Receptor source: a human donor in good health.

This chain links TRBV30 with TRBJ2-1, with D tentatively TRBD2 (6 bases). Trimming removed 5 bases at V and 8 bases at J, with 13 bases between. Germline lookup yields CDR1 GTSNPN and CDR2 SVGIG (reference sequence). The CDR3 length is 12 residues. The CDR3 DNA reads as TGTGCCTGGCGGAGGGAGTGGCATGAGCAGTTCTTC. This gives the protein CAWRREWHEQFF.

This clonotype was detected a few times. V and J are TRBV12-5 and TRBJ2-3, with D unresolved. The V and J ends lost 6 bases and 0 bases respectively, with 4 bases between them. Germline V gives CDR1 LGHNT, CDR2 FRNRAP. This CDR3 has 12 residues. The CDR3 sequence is CASGLSTDTQYF. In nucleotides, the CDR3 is TGTGCTAGTGGCCTTAGCACAGATACGCAGTATTTT.

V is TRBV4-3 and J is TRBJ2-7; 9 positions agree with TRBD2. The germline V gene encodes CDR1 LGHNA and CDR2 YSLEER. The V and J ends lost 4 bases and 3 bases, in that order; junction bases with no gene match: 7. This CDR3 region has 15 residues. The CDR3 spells CASSPHGTSSYEQYF. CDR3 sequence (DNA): TGCGCCAGCAGCCCTCACGGGACTAGCAGCTACGAGCAGTACTTC.

CDR3 sequence: CASSLDRYNEQFF. CDR3 nucleotide sequence: TGTGCCAGCAGTCTAGATCGCTACAATGAGCAGTTCTTC. This chain uses TRBV27 with TRBJ2-1; D is undetermined. Germline V gene sequence: CDR1 MNHEY, CDR2 SMNVEV (reference sequence). The V and J ends lost 5 bases and 3 bases respectively, with 8 bases between them. The CDR3 covers 13 residues.

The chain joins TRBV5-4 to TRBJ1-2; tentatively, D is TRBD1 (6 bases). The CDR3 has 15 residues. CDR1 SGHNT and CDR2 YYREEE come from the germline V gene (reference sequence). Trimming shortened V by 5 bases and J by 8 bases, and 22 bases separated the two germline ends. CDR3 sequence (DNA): TGTGCCAGCAGTGACCTTGGACAGACCGTGAGCGGCTACACCTTC. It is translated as CASSDLGQTVSGYTF.

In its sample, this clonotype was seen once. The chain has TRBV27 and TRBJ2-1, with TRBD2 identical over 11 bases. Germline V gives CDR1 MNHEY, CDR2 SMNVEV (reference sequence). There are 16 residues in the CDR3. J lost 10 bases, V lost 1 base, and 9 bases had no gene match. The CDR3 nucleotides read TGTGCCAGCAGTTTATTCGGGGGACTAGCGGTGGCGGAGCAGTTCTTC. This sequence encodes CASSLFGGLAVAEQFF.

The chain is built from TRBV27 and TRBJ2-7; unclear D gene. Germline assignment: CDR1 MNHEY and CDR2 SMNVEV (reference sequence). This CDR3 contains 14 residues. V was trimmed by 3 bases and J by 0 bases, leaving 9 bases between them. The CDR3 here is CASSFEFSSYEQYF. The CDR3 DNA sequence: TGTGCCAGCAGTTTTGAATTTTCCTCCTACGAGCAGTACTTC.

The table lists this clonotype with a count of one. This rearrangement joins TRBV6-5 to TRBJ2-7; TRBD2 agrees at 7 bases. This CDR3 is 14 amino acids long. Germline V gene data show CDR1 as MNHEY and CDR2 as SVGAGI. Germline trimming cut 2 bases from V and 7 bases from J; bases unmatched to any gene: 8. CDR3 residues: CASSYGSGTGEQYF. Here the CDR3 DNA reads TGTGCCAGCAGTTACGGGAGCGGGACCGGGGAGCAGTACTTC.

CDR3: CASSQRRDHGELFF. The CDR3 nucleotides are TGCGCCAGCAGCCAGCGCAGGGATCACGGGGAGCTGTTTTTT. The genes are TRBV4-3 and TRBJ2-2; D is possibly TRBD1 (5 bases). With 3 bases removed from V and 7 bases from J, the gap between germline ends came to 12 bases. Germline lookup yields CDR1 LGHNA and CDR2 YSLEER. The CDR3 has 14 amino acids.

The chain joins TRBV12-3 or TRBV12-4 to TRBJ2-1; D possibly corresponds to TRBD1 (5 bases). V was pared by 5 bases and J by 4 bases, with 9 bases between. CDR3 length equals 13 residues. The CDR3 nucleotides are TGTGCCAGCAGTACCCGACAGTACAATGAGCAGTTCTTC. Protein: CASSTRQYNEQFF.

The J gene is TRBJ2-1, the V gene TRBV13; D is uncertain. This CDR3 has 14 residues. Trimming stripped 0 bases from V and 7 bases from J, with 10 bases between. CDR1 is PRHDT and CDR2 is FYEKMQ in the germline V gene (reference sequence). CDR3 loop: CASSLGVSGNEQFF. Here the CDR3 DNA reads TGTGCCAGCAGCTTAGGCGTGTCCGGGAATGAGCAGTTCTTC. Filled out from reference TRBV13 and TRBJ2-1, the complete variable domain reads AAGVIQSPRHLIKEKRETATLKCYPIPRHDTVYWYQQGPGQDPQFLISFYEKMQSDKGSIPDRFSAQQFSDYHSELNMSSLELGDSALYFCASSLGVSGNEQFFGPGTRLTVL.

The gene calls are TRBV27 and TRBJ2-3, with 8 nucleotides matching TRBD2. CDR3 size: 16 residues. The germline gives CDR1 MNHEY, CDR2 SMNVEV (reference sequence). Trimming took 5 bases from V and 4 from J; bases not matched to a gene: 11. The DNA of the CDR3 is TGTGCCAGCAGTATCTATCCGGCGGGAGGTTCAGATACGCAGTATTTT. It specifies CASSIYPAGGSDTQYF.